The text below deals with one T cell receptor beta chain. The antigen remains unidentified. Clones were sequenced by immunoSEQ multiplex PCR, and TCRdb holds only the in-frame ones, with some missing. The data hold approximately 28,000 clones, with 84% observed a single time. The data derive from a study of T cells in localized non-small cell lung cancer. Study-level findings and limits: Among the top 100 tumor clones, a median around 62 appeared in adjacent lung. Peak T cell clonality was found in uninvolved adjacent lung, exceeding tumor.

CDR1 is SGDLS, CDR2 YYNGEE, per germline. The CDR3 runs 15 residues. V lost 0 bases to trimming and J lost 5 bases, with 11 bases between them. Sequencing used peripheral blood mononuclear cells, obtained before any cancer treatment. The sequence was collected from a man aged 35 to 69 with stage III lung adenocarcinoma. The rearrangement links TRBV9 to TRBJ1-4; D is perhaps TRBD1 (6 bases). This CDR3 reads CASSVVGTLNEKLFF. CDR3 bases: TGTGCCAGCAGCGTAGTGGGGACACTCAATGAAAAACTGTTTTTT.